This TCR beta chain was captured by sequencing in a study of regulatory T cells in long-lasting Graves disease. This clonotype was picked up many times. Germline CDR1 reads MNHEY; CDR2 reads SMNVEV (reference sequence). Trimming took 3 bases from V and 0 from J, leaving 11 bases between them. This CDR3 region has 16 residues. CDR3-region Arm-PCR and iRepertoire HTBI primers produced the TCR beta libraries. Via MiXCR, TCRdb re-called the multiplex PCR reads, giving one row per CDR3 protein. The table lists about 210,000 distinct CDR3 sequences, around 20% of them singletons, with roughly 10% in the top ten. Time point meaning: newly diagnosed GD, antithyroid drugs for less than 3 months. RNA isolated from PBMCs was used to make the TCR library. This sample also appeared in a second study, on T cells in Graves' hyperthyroidism and ophthalmopathy.

This clonotype was obtained from a woman aged 30 to 39 with Graves disease. This chain uses TRBV27 with TRBJ2-2; D gene ambiguous. Sequenced material: peripheral blood mononuclear cells (PBMCs), taken at new diagnosis, from a patient treated with antithyroid drugs. For the CDR3, the DNA is TGTGCCAGCAGTTTTATTGGCAGCGCGAACACCGGGGAGCTGTTTTTT. Encoded protein: CASSFIGSANTGELFF.